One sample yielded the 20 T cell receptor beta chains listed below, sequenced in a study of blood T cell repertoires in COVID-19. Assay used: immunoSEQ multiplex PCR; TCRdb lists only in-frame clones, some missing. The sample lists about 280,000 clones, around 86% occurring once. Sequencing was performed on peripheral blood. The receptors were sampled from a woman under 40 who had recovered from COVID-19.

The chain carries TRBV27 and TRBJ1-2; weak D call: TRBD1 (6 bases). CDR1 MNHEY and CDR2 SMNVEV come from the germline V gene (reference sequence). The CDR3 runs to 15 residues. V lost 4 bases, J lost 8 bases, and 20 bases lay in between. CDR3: CASSSLTGDLRGYTF. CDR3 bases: TGTGCCAGCAGTTCCTTGACAGGAGACCTGAGGGGCTACACCTTC.

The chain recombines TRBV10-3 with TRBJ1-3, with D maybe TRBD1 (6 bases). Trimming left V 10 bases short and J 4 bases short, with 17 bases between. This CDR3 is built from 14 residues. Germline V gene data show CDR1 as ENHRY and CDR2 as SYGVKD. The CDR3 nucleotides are TGTGCCACCGCACCCGGGACAACAGGAAACACCATATATTTT. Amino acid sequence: CATAPGTTGNTIYF.

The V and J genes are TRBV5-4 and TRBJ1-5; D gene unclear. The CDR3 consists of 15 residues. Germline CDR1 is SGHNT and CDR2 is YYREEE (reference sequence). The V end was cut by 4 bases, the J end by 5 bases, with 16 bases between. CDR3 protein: CASSVGPIGDQPQHF. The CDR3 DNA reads TGTGCCAGCAGCGTTGGCCCCATCGGGGATCAGCCCCAGCATTTT.

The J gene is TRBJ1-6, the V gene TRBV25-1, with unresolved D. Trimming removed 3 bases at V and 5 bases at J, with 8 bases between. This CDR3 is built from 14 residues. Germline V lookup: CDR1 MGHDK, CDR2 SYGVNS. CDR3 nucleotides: TGTGCCAGCAGTGACAGGTGGGATAATTCACCCCTCCACTTT. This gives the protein CASSDRWDNSPLHF.

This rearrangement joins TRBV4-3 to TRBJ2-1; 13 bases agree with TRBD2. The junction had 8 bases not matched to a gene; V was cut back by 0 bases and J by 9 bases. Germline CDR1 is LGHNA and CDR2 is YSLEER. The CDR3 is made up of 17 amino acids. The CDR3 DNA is TGCGCCAGCAGCCAAGATCAACTAGCGGGAGGGCCGAGTGAGCAGTTCTTC. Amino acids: CASSQDQLAGGPSEQFF.

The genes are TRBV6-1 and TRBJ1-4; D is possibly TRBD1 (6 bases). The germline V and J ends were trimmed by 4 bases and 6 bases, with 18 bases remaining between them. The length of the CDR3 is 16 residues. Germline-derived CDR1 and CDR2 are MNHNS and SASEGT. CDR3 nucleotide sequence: TGTGCCAGCAGTGGGCAAAGGGGGACAAGCGATGAAAAACTGTTTTTT. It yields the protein CASSGQRGTSDEKLFF.

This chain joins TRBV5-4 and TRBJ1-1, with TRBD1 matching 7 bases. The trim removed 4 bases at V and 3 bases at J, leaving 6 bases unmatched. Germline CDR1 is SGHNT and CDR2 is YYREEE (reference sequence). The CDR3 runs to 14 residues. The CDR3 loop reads CASSQRGLDTEAFF. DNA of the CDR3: TGTGCCAGCAGCCAAAGGGGGCTCGACACTGAAGCTTTCTTT.

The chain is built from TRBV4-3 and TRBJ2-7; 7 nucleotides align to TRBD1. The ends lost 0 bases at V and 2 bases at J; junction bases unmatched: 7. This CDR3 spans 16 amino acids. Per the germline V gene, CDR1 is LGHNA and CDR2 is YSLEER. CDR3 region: CASSQDARGIAYEQYF. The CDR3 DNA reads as TGCGCCAGCAGCCAAGACGCCAGGGGGATCGCCTACGAGCAGTACTTC.

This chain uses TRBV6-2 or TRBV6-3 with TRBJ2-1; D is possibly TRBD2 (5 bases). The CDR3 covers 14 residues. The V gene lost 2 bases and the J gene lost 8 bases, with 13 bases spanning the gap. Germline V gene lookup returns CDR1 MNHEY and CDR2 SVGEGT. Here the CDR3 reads CASSYDLGEDEQFF. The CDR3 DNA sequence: TGTGCCAGCAGTTACGATTTGGGAGAGGATGAGCAGTTCTTC.

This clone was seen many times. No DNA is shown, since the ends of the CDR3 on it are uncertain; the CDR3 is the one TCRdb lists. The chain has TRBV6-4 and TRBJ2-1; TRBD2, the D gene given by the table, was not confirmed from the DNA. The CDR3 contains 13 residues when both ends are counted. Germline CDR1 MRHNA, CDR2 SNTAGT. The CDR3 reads CASSDWGGGARFF.

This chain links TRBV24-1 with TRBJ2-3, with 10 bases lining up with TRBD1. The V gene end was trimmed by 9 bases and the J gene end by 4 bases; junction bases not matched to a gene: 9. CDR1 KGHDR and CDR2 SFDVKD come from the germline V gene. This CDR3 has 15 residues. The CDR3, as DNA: TGTGCCACCGACGCCCCGGACAGGGGGTCAGATACGCAGTATTTT. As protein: CATDAPDRGSDTQYF.

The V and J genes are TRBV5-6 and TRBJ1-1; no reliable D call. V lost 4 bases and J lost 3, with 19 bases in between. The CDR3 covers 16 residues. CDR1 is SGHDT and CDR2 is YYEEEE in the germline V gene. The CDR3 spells CASSLSGESADTEAFF. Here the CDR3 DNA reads TGTGCCAGCAGCCTGTCGGGAGAGTCAGCAGACACTGAAGCTTTCTTT.

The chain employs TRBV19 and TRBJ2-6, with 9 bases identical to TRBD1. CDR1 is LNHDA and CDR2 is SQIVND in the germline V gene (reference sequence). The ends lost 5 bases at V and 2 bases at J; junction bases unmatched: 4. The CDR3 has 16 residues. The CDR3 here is CASSARQGAGANVLTF. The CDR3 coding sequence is TGTGCCAGTAGTGCCCGACAGGGGGCTGGGGCCAACGTCCTGACTTTC. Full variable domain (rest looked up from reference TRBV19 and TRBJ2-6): DGGITQSPKYLFRKEGQNVTLSCEQNLNHDAMYWYRQDPGQGLRLIYYSQIVNDFQKGDIAEGYSVSREKKESFPLTVTSAQKNPTAFYLCASSARQGAGANVLTFGAGSRLTVL.

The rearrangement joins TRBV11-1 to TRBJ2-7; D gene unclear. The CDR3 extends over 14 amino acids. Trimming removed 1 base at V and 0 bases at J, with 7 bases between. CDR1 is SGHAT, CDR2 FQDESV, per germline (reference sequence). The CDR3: CASSLGGNSYEQYF. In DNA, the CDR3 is TGTGCCAGCAGCTTAGGCGGCAACTCCTACGAGCAGTACTTC.

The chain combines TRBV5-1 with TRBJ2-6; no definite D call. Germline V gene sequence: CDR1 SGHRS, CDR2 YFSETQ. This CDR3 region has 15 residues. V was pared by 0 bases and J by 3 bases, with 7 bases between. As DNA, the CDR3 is TGCGCCAGCAGCTTGGTAGAGTTTGGGGCCAACGTCCTGACTTTC. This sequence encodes CASSLVEFGANVLTF.

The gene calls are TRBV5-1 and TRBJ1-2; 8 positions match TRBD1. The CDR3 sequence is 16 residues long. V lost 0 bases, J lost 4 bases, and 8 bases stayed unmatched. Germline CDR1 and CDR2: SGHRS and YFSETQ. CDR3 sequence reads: CASSLEPGGLSYGYTF. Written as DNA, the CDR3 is TGCGCCAGCAGCTTGGAACCAGGGGGCTTGAGCTATGGCTACACCTTC.

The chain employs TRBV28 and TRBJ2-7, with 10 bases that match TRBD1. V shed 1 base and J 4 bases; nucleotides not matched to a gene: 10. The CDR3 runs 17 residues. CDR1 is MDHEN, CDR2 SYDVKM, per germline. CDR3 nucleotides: TGTGCCAGCAGTTTATCGGGGCAGACAGGGGGCAGTTACGAGCAGTACTTC. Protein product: CASSLSGQTGGSYEQYF.

The chain's CDR3 is CASSLEGQGQETQYF. In DNA form, the CDR3 reads TGTGCCAGCAGCTTAGAGGGACAGGGCCAAGAGACCCAGTACTTC. V and J are TRBV11-2 and TRBJ2-5, with 9 bases fitting TRBD1. The CDR3 is made up of 15 amino acids. After removal of 0 bases from V and 1 base from J, the junction contained 0 bases not matched to a gene. Looked up from germline, CDR1 is SGHAT and CDR2 is FQNNGV. Full variable domain (outside the CDR3, taken from reference TRBV11-2 and TRBJ2-5): EAGVAQSPRYKIIEKRQSVAFWCNPISGHATLYWYQQILGQGPKLLIQFQNNGVVDDSQLPKDRFSAERLKGVDSTLKIQPAKLEDSAVYLCASSLEGQGQETQYFGPGTRLLVL.

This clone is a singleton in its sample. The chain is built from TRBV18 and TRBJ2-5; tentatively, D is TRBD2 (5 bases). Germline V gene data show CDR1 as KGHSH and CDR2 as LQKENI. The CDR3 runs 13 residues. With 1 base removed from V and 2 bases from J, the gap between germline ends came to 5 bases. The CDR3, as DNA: TGTGCCAGCTCACCACGGACTCAAGAGACCCAGTACTTC. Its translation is CASSPRTQETQYF. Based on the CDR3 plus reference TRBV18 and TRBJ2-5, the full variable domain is NAGVMQNPRHLVRRRGQEARLRCSPMKGHSHVYWYRQLPEEGLKFMVYLQKENIIDESGMPKERFSAEFPKEGPSILRIQQVVRGDSAAYFCASSPRTQETQYFGPGTRLLVL.

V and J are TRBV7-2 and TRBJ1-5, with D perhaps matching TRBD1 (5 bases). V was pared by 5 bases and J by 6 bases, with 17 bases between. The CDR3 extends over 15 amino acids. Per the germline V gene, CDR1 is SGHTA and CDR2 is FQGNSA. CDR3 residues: CASSLRARDRQPQHF. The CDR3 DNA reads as TGTGCCAGCAGCCTCAGAGCCAGGGATCGTCAGCCCCAGCATTTT.